This entry is about one T cell receptor (beta chain). Antigen: not known. The entry originates in a study of cytomegalovirus exposure and HLA in healthy donors. The overall study: Roughly 80 million unique TCRs from HLA-typed donors made up an early data release. Study-wide results and caveats: Reports described diagnosis of cytomegalovirus status by the classifier as highly specific and sensitive. A later analysis linked a missense variant in DCLRE1C to the trimming of TCR beta V and J genes. 16,951 TCR beta sequences were associated with HLA alleles at 0.05 false discovery rate in a later analysis.

CDR3 length equals 13 residues. The V end was cut by 6 bases, the J end by 4 bases, with 9 bases between. From germline, CDR1 is MRHNA and CDR2 SNTAGT. 60 Vbeta and 13 Jbeta primers were used in PCR. The repertoire was sequenced with immunoSEQ multiplex PCR; TCRdb's copy has only in-frame clones and lacks some. The table lists 120,000 to 150,000 clones. This chain uses TRBV6-4 with TRBJ2-2; tentative D call: TRBD2 (5 bases). This TCR derives from a man aged 35-49 years in good health and CMV-seronegative. Sequenced input: PBMCs. The CDR3 loop reads CASRRDPTGELFF. As DNA, the CDR3 is TGTGCCAGCAGACGGGATCCCACCGGGGAGCTGTTTTTT.